Below, 29 T cell receptor beta chains from the same sample are listed, as sequenced in a study of T-cell memory formation after mild COVID-19. TCRdb reprocessed the 5' RACE reads with MiXCR, giving one entry per CDR3 protein. The data hold about 260,000 distinct CDR3 sequences, with around 15% observed a single time. The sequenced sample was PBMCs or a T cell subset sorted from them (not recorded which). These receptors were taken from a man aged 18 to 30 who had mild COVID-19 (a few samples of this study predate the infection). Cell type and time point are not known.

The chain has TRBV29-1 and TRBJ2-3, with 10 bases that match TRBD2. Germline V CDR1 and CDR2: SQVTM, ANQGSEA. The CDR3 covers 15 residues. The trim removed 1 base at V and 8 bases at J, leaving 9 bases unmatched. The CDR3 spells CSVEVVAGGGGTQYF. CDR3 in DNA: TGCAGCGTTGAAGTCGTAGCGGGGGGCGGGGGTACGCAGTATTTT.

The V and J genes are TRBV5-1 and TRBJ2-2; D uncertain. The length of the CDR3 is 12 residues. CDR1 is SGHRS, CDR2 YFSETQ, per germline. V lost 1 base and J lost 6, with 4 bases in between. Written as DNA, the CDR3 is TGCGCCAGCAGCTTGCGTCCCGGGGAGCTGTTTTTT. Its translation is CASSLRPGELFF.

This chain uses TRBV27 with TRBJ2-7; 12 bases agree with TRBD1. The CDR3 is 15 residues long. V was pared by 5 bases and J by 5 bases, with 7 bases of the junction left unmatched. The V gene's germline CDR1 is MNHEY and CDR2 SMNVEV (reference sequence). The CDR3 is CASSKTGTGGHEQYF. CDR3 DNA: TGTGCCAGCAGTAAGACCGGGACAGGGGGCCACGAGCAGTACTTC.

This chain connects TRBV24-1 to TRBJ2-5; no firm D call. Germline lookup yields CDR1 KGHDR and CDR2 SFDVKD. V dropped 4 bases and J dropped 0 bases, with 8 bases sitting between them. The CDR3 totals 14 residues. The CDR3, as DNA: TGTGCCACCAGTGAAAGAAGAGACCAAGAGACCCAGTACTTC. Translation gives CATSERRDQETQYF.

This clonotype was observed a handful of times. The chain recombines TRBV12-3 or TRBV12-4 with TRBJ2-7; 12 nucleotides agree with TRBD2. Unmatched junction bases numbered 12, after V lost 3 bases and J lost 6 bases. This CDR3 region has 17 residues. CDR3 bases: TGTGCCAGCAGTTTGAGTATCGGACTAGCGGGGCGCCGCGAGCAGTACTTC. As protein: CASSLSIGLAGRREQYF.

This clonotype was counted between two and nine times. The rearrangement links TRBV11-2 to TRBJ2-7; D unclear. V lost 4 bases and J 2 bases, leaving 12 bases between the germline ends. The CDR3 sequence is 14 residues long. Germline loops: CDR1 SGHAT, CDR2 FQNNGV. Here the CDR3 DNA reads TGTGCCAGCAGCTCGGGTCCGACCGCCTACGAGCAGTACGTC. Translated: CASSSGPTAYEQYV.

The V gene is TRBV12-3 or TRBV12-4, the J gene TRBJ1-5; no firm D call. CDR3 length: 15 amino acids. V was trimmed by 8 bases and J by 2 bases, leaving 16 bases between them. CDR3 residues: CASSWEGWGNQPQHF. The CDR3 DNA sequence: TGTGCCAGCTCCTGGGAGGGTTGGGGCAATCAGCCCCAGCATTTT.

This chain connects TRBV12-3 or TRBV12-4 to TRBJ2-3, with D perhaps matching TRBD2 (7 bases). The CDR3 has 16 amino acids. V lost 3 bases and J lost 3, with 16 bases in between. CDR3 region: CASSLGAGVITDTQYF. The CDR3 nucleotides read TGTGCCAGCAGTTTGGGGGCGGGGGTAATTACAGATACGCAGTATTTT.

CDR3 sequence reads: CASSVGGVGSPLHF. The DNA of the CDR3 is TGTGCCAGCAGCGTAGGGGGAGTCGGTTCACCCCTCCACTTT. The rearrangement uses TRBV9 and TRBJ1-6; no definite D call. CDR3 length: 14 residues. CDR1 is SGDLS, CDR2 YYNGEE, per germline. V was clipped by 0 bases and J by 9 bases, with 10 bases between them.

This chain joins TRBV5-1 and TRBJ2-3; no reliable D call. Trimming stripped 1 base from V and 4 bases from J, with 16 bases between. The CDR3 totals 16 residues. Germline-derived CDR1 and CDR2 are SGHRS and YFSETQ. This CDR3 is CASSLSALPSADTQYF. The CDR3 region has the DNA TGCGCCAGCAGCTTGTCCGCGCTGCCATCGGCAGATACGCAGTATTTT.

This clonotype has only a few counts. V and J are TRBV6-2 or TRBV6-3 and TRBJ2-1; D is unclear. There are 13 residues in the CDR3. V was clipped by 8 bases and J by 0 bases, with 8 bases between them. Germline V gene lookup returns CDR1 MNHEY and CDR2 SVGEGT. The CDR3 DNA reads as TGTGCCAGCTCGGTTACCTCCTACAATGAGCAGTTCTTC. It codes for CASSVTSYNEQFF.

The rearrangement uses TRBV7-2 and TRBJ1-6; the D gene is possibly TRBD1 (6 bases). The CDR3 is made up of 12 amino acids. CDR1 SGHTA and CDR2 FQGNSA come from the germline V gene. Trimming took 2 bases from V and 18 from J, leaving 14 bases between them. The CDR3 protein is CASSLIADRPHF. In nucleotides, the CDR3 is TGTGCCAGCAGCTTAATTGCAGACAGGCCCCACTTT.

This sequence joins TRBV7-6 and TRBJ2-7; the D gene is possibly TRBD2 (6 bases). The CDR3 is made up of 14 amino acids. Germline V gene lookup returns CDR1 SGHVS and CDR2 FNYEAQ. The V end was cut by 5 bases, the J end by 2 bases, with 13 bases between. The CDR3 DNA follows: TGTGCCAGCAGCCGGGGGTGGGGGGCCTACGAGCAGTACTTC. Translation: CASSRGWGAYEQYF.

This clonotype was counted between two and nine times. A junction boundary mismatches the germline segment, possibly from a read error. The V gene is TRBV7-7, the J gene TRBJ2-5, with D perhaps matching TRBD2 (5 bases). The CDR3 is 14 amino acids. Germline V gene lookup returns CDR1 SSHAT and CDR2 FNYEAQ (reference sequence). Here the CDR3 DNA reads TGTGCTAGCAGCTTAGGAGAAGGGAGAGAGACCCAGTACTTC. It is translated as CASSLGEGRETQYF.

The chain recombines TRBV4-3 with TRBJ1-5, with D unclear. V lost 1 base and J lost 9, with 10 bases in between. The germline CDR1 and CDR2 sequences are LGHNA and YSLEER. This CDR3 is 13 amino acids long. CDR3 sequence: CASSQGGLAPQHF. The CDR3 DNA follows: TGCGCCAGCAGCCAAGGTGGGCTCGCGCCCCAGCATTTT.

This clonotype was observed many times. One junction end does not reproduce the germline sequence, and a read error may be involved. The chain recombines TRBV5-1 with TRBJ1-2, with D maybe TRBD1 (5 bases). Germline V gene data show CDR1 as SGHRS and CDR2 as YFSETQ. The CDR3 loop spans 12 amino acids. The CDR3 loop reads CASSLGGDGYTF. CDR3 DNA sequence: TGTGCCAGCAGCCTAGGAGGGGACGGCTACACCTTC. The full variable domain, its missing parts supplied by reference TRBV5-1 and TRBJ1-2, is KAGVTQTPRYLIKTRGQQVTLSCSPISGHRSVSWYQQTPGQGLQFLFEYFSETQRNKGNFPGRFSGRQFSNSRSEMNVSTLELGDSALYLCASSLGGDGYTFGSGTRLTVV.

This clonotype was seen more than once but under ten times. V is TRBV5-1 and J is TRBJ2-7, with TRBD1 identical over 7 bases. J lost 0 bases, V lost 8 bases, and 8 bases had no gene match. The CDR3 has 14 residues. Germline CDR1 and CDR2: SGHRS and YFSETQ. DNA of the CDR3: TGCGCCAGACTCGACCGGGACAGCTCCTACGAGCAGTACTTC. Translating gives CARLDRDSSYEQYF.

The chain joins TRBV7-9 to TRBJ2-7; TRBD2 might be the D (5 bases). CDR1 is SEHNR, CDR2 FQNEAQ, per germline (reference sequence). The V end was cut by 4 bases, the J end by 6 bases, with 10 bases between. CDR3 length: 12 residues. The CDR3 coding sequence is TGTGCCAGCAGCTCCGGGGTCCTCGAGCAGTACGTC. Protein product: CASSSGVLEQYV.

The CDR3 nucleotides are TGCAGTGCTAGGGGACAGGAGGGTGAGCAGTTCTTC. Protein sequence: CSARGQEGEQFF. The chain joins TRBV20-1 to TRBJ2-1; 8 bases agree with TRBD1. Trimming removed 3 bases from V and 9 bases from J; junction bases left unmatched: 4. The CDR3 is 12 residues long. Germline values: CDR1 DFQATT, CDR2 SNEGSKA (reference sequence).

This clonotype has more than one count but fewer than ten. The chain combines TRBV20-1 with TRBJ2-4; unclear D gene. The CDR3 is 14 residues long. Germline-derived CDR1 and CDR2 are DFQATT and SNEGSKA (reference sequence). V gave up 5 bases and J gave up 3 bases, with 14 bases separating them. The CDR3 spells CSAPLDGNKNIQYF. In nucleotides, the CDR3 is TGCAGTGCTCCCTTGGACGGTAACAAAAACATTCAGTACTTC.

This clonotype was recorded at least ten times. The chain employs TRBV29-1 and TRBJ2-1; the match to TRBD2 covers 9 bases. Germline assignment: CDR1 SQVTM and CDR2 ANQGSEA. The CDR3 is made up of 13 amino acids. V was clipped by 3 bases and J by 6 bases; unmatched bases: 3. In nucleotides, the CDR3 is TGCAGCGTTGAGCATAGCGGGGGCAATGAGCAGTTCTTC. Translating gives CSVEHSGGNEQFF.

This clonotype has only a few counts. DNA of the CDR3: TGTGCCAGCAGTGCGACAGGGGGCTTCTATGGCTACACCTTC. As protein: CASSATGGFYGYTF. This chain uses TRBV2 with TRBJ1-2, with 10 positions matching TRBD1. The germline CDR1 and CDR2 sequences are SNHLY and FYNNEI. Germline trimming cut 4 bases from V and 4 bases from J; bases unmatched to any gene: 3. The CDR3 has 14 residues.

This clonotype has more than one count but fewer than ten. V and J are TRBV12-3 or TRBV12-4 and TRBJ1-4, with 10 bases fitting TRBD1. With V trimmed by 6 bases and J by 3 bases, 4 bases remained unmatched. The CDR3 covers 15 residues. The CDR3 loop is CASSTGTGANEKLFF. The CDR3 DNA is TGTGCCAGCAGCACGGGGACAGGGGCTAATGAAAAACTGTTTTTT.

This chain joins TRBV7-2 and TRBJ1-1; no reliable D call. The CDR3 covers 15 residues. The germline V and J ends were trimmed by 1 base and 0 bases, with 9 bases remaining between them. In germline, CDR1 is SGHTA, CDR2 FQGNSA. The CDR3 loop reads CASSLVPDLNTEAFF. The CDR3 bases are TGTGCCAGCAGCTTAGTACCAGACTTGAACACTGAAGCTTTCTTT.

This clonotype occurred a few times. This chain connects TRBV4-2 to TRBJ1-5; D uncertain. In germline, CDR1 is LGHNA, CDR2 YNFKEQ. The CDR3 length is 14 residues. The ends were cut back, 0 bases at V and 6 bases at J, with 9 bases in the middle. CDR3 amino acids: CASSQDGPRQPQHF. DNA for the CDR3: TGTGCCAGCAGCCAAGACGGGCCGCGTCAGCCCCAGCATTTT.

This clonotype was recorded a few times. The chain is built from TRBV7-2 and TRBJ2-1; no definite D call. CDR3 size: 17 residues. CDR1 is SGHTA and CDR2 is FQGNSA in the germline V gene. V lost 2 bases to trimming and J lost 0 bases, with 14 bases between them. The CDR3 nucleotides are TGTGCCAGCAGCTTACCCCGCGCCACCCTCTCCTACAATGAGCAGTTCTTC. Translated, it gives CASSLPRATLSYNEQFF.

There are a few counts of this clonotype. The chain couples TRBV9 to TRBJ2-5; 10 bases map to TRBD1. The V gene end was trimmed by 3 bases and the J gene end by 4 bases; junction bases not matched to a gene: 12. Germline V gene lookup returns CDR1 SGDLS and CDR2 YYNGEE. CDR3 length equals 17 residues. CDR3 DNA: TGTGCCAGCAGCGAAGACAGGGGGCCTTTTTTTGGAGAGACCCAGTACTTC. Protein sequence: CASSEDRGPFFGETQYF. Full variable domain (missing parts from reference TRBV9 and TRBJ2-5): DSGVTQTPKHLITATGQRVTLRCSPRSGDLSVYWYQQSLDQGLQFLIQYYNGEERAKGNILERFSAQQFPDLHSELNLSSLELGDSALYFCASSEDRGPFFGETQYFGPGTRLLVL.

This clonotype was counted only a few times. The V call is TRBV5-1, the J call TRBJ2-5, with D perhaps assigned TRBD1 or TRBD2 (7 bases each). V was cut by 0 bases and J by 3 bases, with 12 bases left in between. CDR3 size: 15 residues. Germline V lookup: CDR1 SGHRS, CDR2 YFSETQ. The chain's CDR3 is CASSLAPGGEETQYF. The CDR3 DNA reads TGCGCCAGCAGCTTGGCCCCAGGGGGGGAAGAGACCCAGTACTTC.

The rearrangement joins TRBV6-5 to TRBJ1-1; no reliable D call. This CDR3 is 14 amino acids long. Trimming left V 0 bases short and J 7 bases short, with 12 bases between. CDR1 and CDR2 from the germline V gene are MNHEY and SVGAGI. CDR3 coding DNA: TGTGCCAGCAGTTACTCGATGGTGTTGGGTGAAGCTTTCTTT. The encoded protein is CASSYSMVLGEAFF.